The source of this T cell receptor (beta chain) is a study of neoadjuvant anti-PD-1 for oral cavity cancer. Background on the study: Most patients had three to four biweekly doses of 3 mg/kg nivolumab before resection. Patients without progression got a fourth dose around day 43.

The CDR3 contains 17 residues. V lost 3 bases and J 0 bases, leaving 17 bases between the germline ends. The germline V gene encodes CDR1 GTSNPN and CDR2 SVGIG (reference sequence). The assay was immunoSEQ multiplex PCR, and TCRdb's table has in-frame clones only and misses some. The sample lists roughly 25,000 clones; roughly 29% were seen once. The time point denotes: after neoadjuvant nivolumab, at surgical resection. V is TRBV30 and J is TRBJ1-4; no clear D gene. The sequence came from a person between 35 and 79 years old with oral cavity squamous cell carcinoma. Sequences were derived from tumor tissue, sampled after nivolumab (anti-PD-1) treatment. The CDR3 here is CAWSPRQATATNEKLFF. Written as DNA, the CDR3 is TGTGCCTGGAGCCCGCGGCAGGCGACGGCAACTAATGAAAAACTGTTTTTT.